Listed below are T cell receptor beta chains from one sample, sequenced in a study of technical replicates of blood from four donors. TCRdb keeps only in-frame clones here, not all; method: immunoSEQ multiplex PCR. Seen here are about 74,000 clones, approximately 91% observed once, and the top ten hold roughly 0.38%. Specimen: T cells isolated from PBMCs. The receptor source for this set is a human donor in good health. Both conserved end residues are part of each CDR3. A D gene is named only where the DNA matches it firmly. Size values are once, few and many counts, or a class for expanded clones, and some rows have none.

clone_size	v_call	d_call	j_call	cdr3_aa	cdr3_nt
.	TRBV6-5	.	TRBJ2-5	CASSLRREETQYF	TGTGCCAGCAGTTTACGGAGGGAAGAGACCCAGTACTTC
.	TRBV19	.	TRBJ1-1	CASKPGVNTEAFF	TGTGCCAGTAAACCAGGGGTGAACACTGAAGCTTTCTTT
.	TRBV4-3	.	TRBJ2-3	CASSQDPGAKNTQYF	TGCGCCAGCAGCCAAGATCCAGGGGCCAAAAATACGCAGTATTTT
.	TRBV19	.	TRBJ2-7	CASSIDLETVREQYF	TGTGCCAGTAGTATAGATCTTGAGACAGTGAGGGAGCAGTACTTC
.	TRBV11-3	.	TRBJ2-3	CASSLEGLSTDTQYF	TGTGCCAGCAGCTTAGAGGGACTTAGCACAGATACGCAGTATTTT
.	TRBV6-5	TRBD2	TRBJ2-5	CASSSGAGEGETQYF	TGTGCCAGCAGTTCCGGGGCGGGAGAGGGAGAGACCCAGTACTTC
.	TRBV9	TRBD1	TRBJ1-4	CASSSPTGVRKLFF	TGTGCCAGCAGCTCCCCGACAGGGGTTAGGAAACTGTTTTTT
once	TRBV10-3	.	TRBJ2-7	CAISVGGGAYEQYF	TGTGCCATCAGTGTAGGCGGAGGGGCCTACGAGCAGTACTTC
.	TRBV9	TRBD1	TRBJ1-4	CASSVGGQGREKLFF	TGTGCCAGCAGCGTAGGGGGACAGGGGCGAGAAAAACTGTTTTTT
.	TRBV29-1	.	TRBJ2-3	CSVEDREWGDSGAGDTQYF	TGCAGCGTTGAAGATCGGGAATGGGGGGACAGTGGGGCAGGGGATACGCAGTATTTT
.	TRBV25-1	.	TRBJ1-1	CASSEFGLGNTEAFF	TGTGCCAGCAGTGAATTTGGGCTGGGGAACACTGAAGCTTTCTTT
.	TRBV19	.	TRBJ1-1	CASSIERGIGTEAFF	TGTGCCAGTAGTATAGAAAGGGGTATCGGCACTGAAGCTTTCTTT
.	TRBV11-3	.	TRBJ1-2	CASSLSPWPGNGYTF	TGTGCCAGCAGCTTATCCCCCTGGCCAGGGAATGGCTACACCTTC
once	TRBV10-3	.	TRBJ1-1	CAITASGGNRAFF	TGTGCCATCACGGCCTCTGGGGGCAATCGCGCTTTCTTT
.	TRBV5-1	.	TRBJ2-2	CASSFESALSGELFF	TGCGCCAGCAGCTTTGAGAGCGCCCTTAGCGGGGAGCTGTTTTTT
.	TRBV20-1	.	TRBJ2-4	CSAPSLNIQYF	TGCAGTGCTCCTAGCTTGAACATTCAGTACTTC
.	TRBV5-1	.	TRBJ1-4	CASSLPDYNEKLFF	TGCGCCAGCAGCCTCCCCGACTATAATGAAAAACTGTTTTTT
.	TRBV28	.	TRBJ2-3	CASSLGEEDTQYF	TGTGCCAGCAGTTTAGGGGAGGAAGATACGCAGTATTTT
.	TRBV6-5	.	TRBJ2-3	CASSSRGRRPGDTQYF	TGTGCCAGCAGTTCCAGGGGCCGGCGACCGGGAGATACGCAGTATTTT
few	TRBV4-1	TRBD1	TRBJ1-1	CASSHRDRGAFF	TGCGCCAGCAGCCATCGGGACAGGGGAGCTTTCTTT
.	TRBV5-4	.	TRBJ2-3	CASSSYDYSSTDTQYF	TGTGCCAGCAGCTCCTACGACTATTCTAGCACAGATACGCAGTATTTT
.	TRBV4-3	TRBD1	TRBJ1-1	CASSQGQGSPEAFF	TGCGCCAGCAGCCAGGGACAGGGAAGTCCTGAAGCTTTCTTT
once	TRBV28	.	TRBJ1-5	CASSSRQGNQPQHF	TGTGCCAGCAGTTCTCGACAGGGCAATCAGCCCCAGCATTTT
once	TRBV25-1	.	TRBJ1-4	CASSERTGNNEKLFF	TGTGCCAGCAGTGAGCGCACAGGGAATAATGAAAAACTGTTTTTT
.	TRBV11-3	TRBD2	TRBJ2-2	CASSLDGGADTGELFF	TGTGCCAGCAGCTTAGACGGGGGGGCGGACACCGGGGAGCTGTTTTTT
.	TRBV6-5	.	TRBJ1-2	CASSYSSMTVFYGYTF	TGTGCCAGCAGTTACTCGAGCATGACAGTATTCTATGGCTACACCTTC
few	TRBV5-4	TRBD1	TRBJ1-1	CASSATGGTEAFF	TGTGCCAGCAGCGCCACAGGGGGCACTGAAGCTTTCTTT
.	TRBV6-5	TRBD1	TRBJ1-3	CASSRGQGIGNTIYF	TGTGCCAGCAGTCGAGGACAGGGAATTGGAAACACCATATATTTT
.	TRBV5-4	TRBD1	TRBJ1-1	CASSVPGQGGTEAFF	TGTGCCAGCAGCGTCCCGGGACAGGGGGGCACTGAAGCTTTCTTT
once	TRBV2	.	TRBJ2-5	CASSEEGVETQYF	TGTGCCAGCAGTGAAGAAGGAGTAGAGACCCAGTACTTC
once	TRBV27	.	TRBJ1-5	CASSLFGALNQPQHF	TGTGCCAGCAGTTTATTTGGGGCCCTGAATCAGCCCCAGCATTTT
.	TRBV9	TRBD1	TRBJ1-2	CASSGTGGNYGYTF	TGTGCCAGCAGTGGGACAGGGGGAAACTATGGCTACACCTTC
.	TRBV9	TRBD1	TRBJ1-3	CASSGRGAGSGNTIYF	TGTGCCAGCAGCGGCAGGGGGGCAGGGAGTGGAAACACCATATATTTT
.	TRBV7-9	.	TRBJ2-5	CASSLAHGGYQETQYF	TGTGCCAGCAGCTTAGCGCATGGAGGGTATCAAGAGACCCAGTACTTC
.	TRBV2	.	TRBJ1-1	CASSLGRNTEAFF	TGTGCCAGCAGCTTGGGCCGGAACACTGAAGCTTTCTTT
.	TRBV2	.	TRBJ1-3	CASSTGSGNTIYF	TGTGCCAGCAGCACGGGCTCTGGAAACACCATATATTTT
.	TRBV7-2	TRBD2	TRBJ2-7	CASSRGLAGVGEQYF	TGTGCCAGCAGCCGAGGACTAGCGGGAGTCGGCGAGCAGTACTTC
few	TRBV11-2	.	TRBJ1-3	CASSPFSGNTIYF	TGTGCCAGCAGCCCTTTTTCTGGAAACACCATATATTTT
.	TRBV6-5	.	TRBJ2-1	CASSYKPVPYNEQFF	TGTGCCAGCAGTTATAAACCAGTTCCCTACAATGAGCAGTTCTTC
.	TRBV11-2	.	TRBJ2-7	CASSQAWEQYF	TGTGCCAGCAGCCAGGCTTGGGAGCAGTACTTC
.	TRBV6-5	TRBD2	TRBJ2-1	CASTYTGGTYNEQFF	TGTGCCAGCACCTATACCGGGGGGACCTACAATGAGCAGTTCTTC
.	TRBV4-1	.	TRBJ2-7	CASSHVGGAF	TGCGCCAGCAGCCACGTGGGGGGAGCCTTC
.	TRBV10-1	TRBD2	TRBJ2-1	CASSEIGLAGGRSEQFF	TGCGCCAGCAGTGAAATAGGACTAGCGGGAGGGCGAAGTGAGCAGTTCTTC
.	TRBV6-1	TRBD1	TRBJ1-1	CASSQSRGRTEAFF	TGTGCCAGCAGTCAAAGCAGGGGGCGGACTGAAGCTTTCTTT
.	TRBV25-1	TRBD1	TRBJ1-1	CASSSLLTGSNTEAFF	TGTGCCAGCAGTTCCCTCTTGACAGGGTCGAACACTGAAGCTTTCTTT
.	TRBV6-1	.	TRBJ1-4	CASSEIRDEKLFF	TGTGCCAGCAGTGAGATCAGGGATGAAAAACTGTTTTTT